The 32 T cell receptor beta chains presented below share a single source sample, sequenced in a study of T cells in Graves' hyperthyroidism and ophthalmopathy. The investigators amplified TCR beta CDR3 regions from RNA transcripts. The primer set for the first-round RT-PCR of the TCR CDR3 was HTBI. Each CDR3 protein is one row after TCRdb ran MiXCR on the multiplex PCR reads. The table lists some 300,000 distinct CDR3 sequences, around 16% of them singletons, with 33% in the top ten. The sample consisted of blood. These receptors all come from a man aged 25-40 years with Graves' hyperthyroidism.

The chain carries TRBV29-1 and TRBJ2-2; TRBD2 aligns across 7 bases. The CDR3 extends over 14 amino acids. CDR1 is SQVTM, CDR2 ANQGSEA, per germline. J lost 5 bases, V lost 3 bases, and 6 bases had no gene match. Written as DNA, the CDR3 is TGCAGCGTTGATCGGGGGGTTAGTACCGGGGAGCTGTTTTTT. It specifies CSVDRGVSTGELFF.

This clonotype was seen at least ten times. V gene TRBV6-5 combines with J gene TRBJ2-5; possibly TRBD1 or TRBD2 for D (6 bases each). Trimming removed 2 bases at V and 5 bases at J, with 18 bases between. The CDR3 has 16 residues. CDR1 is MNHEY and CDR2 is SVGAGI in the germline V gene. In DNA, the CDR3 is TGTGCCAGCAGTTACGGGGGCAGGGGAGGTCGCGAGACCCAGTACTTC. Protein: CASSYGGRGGRETQYF.

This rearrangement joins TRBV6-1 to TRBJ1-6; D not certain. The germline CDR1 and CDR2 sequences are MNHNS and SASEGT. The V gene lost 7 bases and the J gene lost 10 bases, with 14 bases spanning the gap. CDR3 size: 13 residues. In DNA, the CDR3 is TGTGCCAGCACTCTTCAACGAGCGTCACCCCTCCACTTT. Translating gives CASTLQRASPLHF.

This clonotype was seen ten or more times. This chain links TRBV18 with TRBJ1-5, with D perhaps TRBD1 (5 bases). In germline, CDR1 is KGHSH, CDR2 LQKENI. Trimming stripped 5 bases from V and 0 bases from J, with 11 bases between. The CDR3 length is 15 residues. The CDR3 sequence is CASSISGHSNQPQHF. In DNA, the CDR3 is TGTGCCAGCTCAATCTCAGGGCATAGCAATCAGCCCCAGCATTTT.

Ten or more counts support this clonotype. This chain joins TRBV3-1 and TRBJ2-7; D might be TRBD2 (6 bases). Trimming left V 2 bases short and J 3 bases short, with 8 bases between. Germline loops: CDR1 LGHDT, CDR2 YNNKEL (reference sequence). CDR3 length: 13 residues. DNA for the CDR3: TGTGCCAGCAGCCAATTGGGAGGCTACGAGCAGTACTTC. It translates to CASSQLGGYEQYF.

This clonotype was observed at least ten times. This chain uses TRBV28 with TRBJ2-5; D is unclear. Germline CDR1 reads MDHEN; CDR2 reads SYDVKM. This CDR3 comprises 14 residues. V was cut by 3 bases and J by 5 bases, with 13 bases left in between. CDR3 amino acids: CASSFTGGRETQYF. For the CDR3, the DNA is TGTGCCAGCAGTTTTACGGGCGGCCGGGAGACCCAGTACTTC.

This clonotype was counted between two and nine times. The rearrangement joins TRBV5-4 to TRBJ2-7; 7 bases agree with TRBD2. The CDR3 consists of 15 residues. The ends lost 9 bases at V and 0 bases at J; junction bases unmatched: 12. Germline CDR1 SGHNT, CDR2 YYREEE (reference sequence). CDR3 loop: CATALGGGGSYEQYF. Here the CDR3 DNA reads TGTGCCACCGCGCTTGGGGGGGGGGGCTCCTACGAGCAGTACTTC.

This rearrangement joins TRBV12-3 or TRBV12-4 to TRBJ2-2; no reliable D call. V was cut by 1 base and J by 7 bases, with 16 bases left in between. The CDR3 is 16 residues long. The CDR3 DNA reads TGTGCCAGCAGTTTAGACCTTGGCAGGTTTGGCGGGGAGCTGTTTTTT. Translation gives CASSLDLGRFGGELFF.

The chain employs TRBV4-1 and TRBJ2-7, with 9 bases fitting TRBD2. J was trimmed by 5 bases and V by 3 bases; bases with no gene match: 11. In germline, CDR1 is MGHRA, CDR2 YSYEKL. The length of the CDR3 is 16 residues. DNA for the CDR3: TGCGCCAGCAGCCATCCTCTCGTAGCGGGAGCTAACGAGCAGTACTTC. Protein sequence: CASSHPLVAGANEQYF.

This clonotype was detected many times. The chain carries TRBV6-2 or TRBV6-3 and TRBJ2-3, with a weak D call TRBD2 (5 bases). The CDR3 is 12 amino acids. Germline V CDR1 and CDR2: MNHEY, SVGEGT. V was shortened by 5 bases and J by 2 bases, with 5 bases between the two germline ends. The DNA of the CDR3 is TGTGCCAGCAGTCGGGACACAGATACGCAGTATTTT. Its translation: CASSRDTDTQYF.

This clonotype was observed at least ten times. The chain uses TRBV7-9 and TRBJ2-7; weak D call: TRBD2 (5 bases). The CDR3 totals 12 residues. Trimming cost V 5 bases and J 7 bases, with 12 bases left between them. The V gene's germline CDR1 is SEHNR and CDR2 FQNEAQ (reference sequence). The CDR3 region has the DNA TGTGCCAGCAGCAACCACGGCGGGGAGCAGTACTTC. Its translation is CASSNHGGEQYF.

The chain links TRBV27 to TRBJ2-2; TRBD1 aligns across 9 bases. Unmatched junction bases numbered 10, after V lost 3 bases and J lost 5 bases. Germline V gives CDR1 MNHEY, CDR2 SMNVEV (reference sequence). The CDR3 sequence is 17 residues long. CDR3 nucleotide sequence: TGTGCCAGCAGTTTTAAGGGGGACAGGGTGATGACCGGGGAGCTGTTTTTT. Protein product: CASSFKGDRVMTGELFF.

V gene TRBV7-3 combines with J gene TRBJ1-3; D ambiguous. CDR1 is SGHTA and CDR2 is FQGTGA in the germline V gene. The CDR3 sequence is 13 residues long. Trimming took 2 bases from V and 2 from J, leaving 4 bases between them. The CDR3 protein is CASSLEPGNTIYF. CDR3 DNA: TGTGCCAGCAGCTTAGAACCTGGAAACACCATATATTTT.

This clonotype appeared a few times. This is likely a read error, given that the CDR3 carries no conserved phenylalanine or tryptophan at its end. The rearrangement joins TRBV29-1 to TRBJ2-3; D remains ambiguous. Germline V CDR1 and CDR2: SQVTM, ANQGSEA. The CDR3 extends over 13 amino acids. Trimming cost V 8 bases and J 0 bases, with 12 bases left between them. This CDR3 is CSSRAASTDTQYL. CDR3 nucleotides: TGCAGCTCCCGGGCAGCTAGCACAGATACGCAGTATCTT.

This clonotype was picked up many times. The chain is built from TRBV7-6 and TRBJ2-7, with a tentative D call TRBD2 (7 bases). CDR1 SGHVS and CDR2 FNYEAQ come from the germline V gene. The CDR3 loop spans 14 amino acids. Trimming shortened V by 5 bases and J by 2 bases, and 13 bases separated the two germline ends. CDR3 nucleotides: TGTGCCAGCAGCGTCGGGGAGGGGGCCTACGAGCAGTACTTC. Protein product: CASSVGEGAYEQYF.

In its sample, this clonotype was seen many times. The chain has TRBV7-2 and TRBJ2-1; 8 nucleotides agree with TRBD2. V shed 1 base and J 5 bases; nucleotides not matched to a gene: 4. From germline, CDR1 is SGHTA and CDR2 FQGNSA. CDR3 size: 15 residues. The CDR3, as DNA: TGTGCCAGCAGCTTAGAACTAGCGGCCGACAATGAGCAGTTCTTC. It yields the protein CASSLELAADNEQFF.

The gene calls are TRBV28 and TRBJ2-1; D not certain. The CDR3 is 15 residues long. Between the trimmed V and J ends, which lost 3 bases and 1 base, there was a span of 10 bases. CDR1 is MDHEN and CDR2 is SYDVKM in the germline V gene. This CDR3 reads CASSFAVPSYNEQFF. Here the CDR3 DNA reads TGTGCCAGCAGTTTCGCGGTACCTTCCTACAATGAGCAGTTCTTC.

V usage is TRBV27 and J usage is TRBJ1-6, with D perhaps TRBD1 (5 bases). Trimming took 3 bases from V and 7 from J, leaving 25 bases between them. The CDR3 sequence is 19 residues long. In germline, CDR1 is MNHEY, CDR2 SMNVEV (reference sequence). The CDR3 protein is CASSFNRQFKSRWNSPLHF. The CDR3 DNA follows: TGTGCCAGCAGTTTTAACAGACAGTTTAAATCGCGTTGGAATTCACCCCTCCACTTT.

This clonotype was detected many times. In nucleotides, the CDR3 is TGTGCCAGCAGCCAAGGGGCACCCCTCCACTTT. Translating gives CASSQGAPLHF. V usage is TRBV3-1 and J usage is TRBJ1-6; no firm D call. In germline, CDR1 is LGHDT, CDR2 YNNKEL (reference sequence). CDR3 length: 11 amino acids. Trimming cost V 1 base and J 11 bases, with 3 bases left between them.

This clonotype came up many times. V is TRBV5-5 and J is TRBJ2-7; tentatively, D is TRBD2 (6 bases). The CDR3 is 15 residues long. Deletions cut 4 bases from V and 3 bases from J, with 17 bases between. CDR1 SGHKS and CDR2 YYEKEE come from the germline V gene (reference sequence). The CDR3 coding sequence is TGTGCCAGCAGCACTGGACTACCGGAGGTCTACGAGCAGTACTTC. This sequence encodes CASSTGLPEVYEQYF.

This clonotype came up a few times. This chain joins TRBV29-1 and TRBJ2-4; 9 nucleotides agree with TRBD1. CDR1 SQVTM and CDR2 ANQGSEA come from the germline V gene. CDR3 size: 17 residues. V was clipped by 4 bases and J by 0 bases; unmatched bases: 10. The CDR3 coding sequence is TGCAGCGTTGTCGACAGGGGGACTTCTCTAGCCAAAAACATTCAGTACTTC. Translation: CSVVDRGTSLAKNIQYF.

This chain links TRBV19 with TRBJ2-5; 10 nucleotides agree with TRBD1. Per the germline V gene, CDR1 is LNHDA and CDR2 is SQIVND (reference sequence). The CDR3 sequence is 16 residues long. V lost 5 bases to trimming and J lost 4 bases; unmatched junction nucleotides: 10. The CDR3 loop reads CASSSSTGGHRETQYF. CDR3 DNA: TGTGCCAGTAGTTCCTCGACAGGGGGCCATCGAGAGACCCAGTACTTC.

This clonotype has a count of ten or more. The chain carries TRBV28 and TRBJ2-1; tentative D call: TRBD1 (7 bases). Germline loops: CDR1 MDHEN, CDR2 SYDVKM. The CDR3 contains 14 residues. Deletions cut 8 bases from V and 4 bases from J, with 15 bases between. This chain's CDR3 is CASFSRGAYNEQFF. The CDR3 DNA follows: TGTGCCAGCTTCTCCAGGGGGGCGTACAATGAGCAGTTCTTC.

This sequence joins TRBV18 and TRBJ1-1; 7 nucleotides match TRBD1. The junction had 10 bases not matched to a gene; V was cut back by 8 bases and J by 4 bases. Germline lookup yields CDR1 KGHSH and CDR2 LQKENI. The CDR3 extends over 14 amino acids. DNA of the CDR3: TGTGCCAGCACTACAGGGGTTAGGCTCACTGAAGCTTTCTTT. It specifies CASTTGVRLTEAFF.

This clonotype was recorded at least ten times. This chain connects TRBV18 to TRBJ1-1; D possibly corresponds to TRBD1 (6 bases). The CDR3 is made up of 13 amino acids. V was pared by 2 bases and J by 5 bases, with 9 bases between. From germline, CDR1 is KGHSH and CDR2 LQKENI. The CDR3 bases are TGTGCCAGCTCACCAAACAGGGATACTGAAGCTTTCTTT. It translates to CASSPNRDTEAFF.

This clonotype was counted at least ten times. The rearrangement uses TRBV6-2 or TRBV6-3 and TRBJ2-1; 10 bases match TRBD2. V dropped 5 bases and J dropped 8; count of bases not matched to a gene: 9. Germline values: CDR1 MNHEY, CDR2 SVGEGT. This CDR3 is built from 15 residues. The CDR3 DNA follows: TGTGCCAGCAGTAGCGGGAGGGCCATCTGGGATGAGCAGTTCTTC. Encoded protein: CASSSGRAIWDEQFF.

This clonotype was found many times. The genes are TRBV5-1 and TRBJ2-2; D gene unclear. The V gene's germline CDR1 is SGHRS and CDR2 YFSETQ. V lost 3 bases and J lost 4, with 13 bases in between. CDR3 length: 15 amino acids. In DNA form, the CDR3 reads TGCGCCAGCAGCTCGACTCATCTTCGCACCGGGGAGCTGTTTTTT. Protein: CASSSTHLRTGELFF.

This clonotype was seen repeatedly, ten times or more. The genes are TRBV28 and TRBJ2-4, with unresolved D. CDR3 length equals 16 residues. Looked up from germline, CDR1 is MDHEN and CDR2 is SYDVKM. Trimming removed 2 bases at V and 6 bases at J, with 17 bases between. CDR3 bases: TGTGCCAGCAGTTTAGGACGGCCCACGGTCGGAAACATTCAGTACTTC. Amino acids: CASSLGRPTVGNIQYF.

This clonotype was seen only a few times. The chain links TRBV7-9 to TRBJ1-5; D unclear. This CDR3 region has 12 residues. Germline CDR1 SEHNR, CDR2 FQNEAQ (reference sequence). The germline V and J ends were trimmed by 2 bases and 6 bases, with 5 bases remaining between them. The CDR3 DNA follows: TGTGCCAGCAGCTTAAATAGTCAGCCCCAGCATTTT. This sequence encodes CASSLNSQPQHF. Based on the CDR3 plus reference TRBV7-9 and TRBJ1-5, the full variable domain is DTGVSQNPRHKITKRGQNVTFRCDPISEHNRLYWYRQTLGQGPEFLTYFQNEAQLEKSRLLSDRFSAERPKGSFSTLEIQRTEQGDSAMYLCASSLNSQPQHFGDGTRLSIL.

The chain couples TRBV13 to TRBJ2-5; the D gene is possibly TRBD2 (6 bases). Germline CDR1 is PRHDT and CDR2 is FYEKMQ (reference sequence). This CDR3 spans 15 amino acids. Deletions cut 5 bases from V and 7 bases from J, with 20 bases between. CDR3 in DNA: TGTGCCAGCAGCCCGCTCGGGACCTGGGAGGTGACCCAGTACTTC. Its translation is CASSPLGTWEVTQYF.

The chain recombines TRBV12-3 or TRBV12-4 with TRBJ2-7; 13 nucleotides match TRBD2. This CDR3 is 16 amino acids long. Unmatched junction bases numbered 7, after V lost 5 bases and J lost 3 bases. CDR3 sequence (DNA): TGTGCCAGCAGTCGGACTAGCGGGAGTTCGGGCTACGAGCAGTACTTC. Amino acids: CASSRTSGSSGYEQYF.

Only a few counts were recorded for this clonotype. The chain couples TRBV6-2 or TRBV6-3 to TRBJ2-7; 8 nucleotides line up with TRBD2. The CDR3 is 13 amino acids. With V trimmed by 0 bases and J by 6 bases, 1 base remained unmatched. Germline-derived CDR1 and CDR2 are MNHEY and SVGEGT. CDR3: CASSYSAGGEQYF. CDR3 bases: TGTGCCAGCAGTTACTCGGCGGGAGGCGAGCAGTACTTC.